The 24 T cell receptor beta chains listed next were all sequenced from one sample in a study of PD-L1 blockade in urothelial cancer. Repertoires were generated with immunoSEQ multiplex PCR, while TCRdb's copy carries only in-frame clones and drops some. The sample gives 75,000 to 90,000 clones, around 76% of which show up once; roughly 9.5% is in the top ten. The material sequenced was PBMCs, taken around atezolizumab (anti-PD-L1) treatment. The source is a man aged 65-85 years with urothelial cancer.

The chain joins TRBV5-1 to TRBJ2-7; TRBD1 is a possible D gene (6 bases). Germline V gene lookup returns CDR1 SGHRS and CDR2 YFSETQ. CDR3 length: 14 amino acids. With 4 bases removed from V and 5 bases from J, the gap between germline ends came to 16 bases. The CDR3 sequence is CASSLSQGFNEQYF. Written as DNA, the CDR3 is TGCGCCAGCAGCCTCAGCCAGGGGTTCAACGAGCAGTACTTC.

The CDR3 sequence is CASSARGTEQFF. In nucleotides, the CDR3 is TGTGCCAGCAGCGCAAGGGGTACTGAGCAGTTCTTC. The chain combines TRBV9 with TRBJ2-1; possible D gene TRBD1, 5 bases. Trimming removed 3 bases from V and 9 bases from J, with 10 bases in between. The CDR3 is 12 amino acids. The germline gives CDR1 SGDLS, CDR2 YYNGEE.

The rearrangement links TRBV4-2 to TRBJ2-5; tentative D call: TRBD2 (5 bases). V lost 0 bases and J lost 1, with 18 bases in between. Germline V lookup: CDR1 LGHNA, CDR2 YNFKEQ. The CDR3 is 18 residues long. This chain's CDR3 is CASSQDGSASQPQETQYF. The CDR3 DNA reads TGTGCCAGCAGCCAAGACGGGTCGGCTAGCCAACCCCAAGAGACCCAGTACTTC.

V is TRBV7-2 and J is TRBJ1-1, with 8 bases that match TRBD1. Germline values: CDR1 SGHTA, CDR2 FQGNSA. This CDR3 has 15 residues. The J segment lost 1 base and the V segment lost 5 bases, leaving 6 bases of the junction unmatched. CDR3 amino acids: CASSPAGTGNTEAFF. The CDR3 coding sequence is TGTGCCAGCAGCCCTGCCGGGACAGGGAACACTGAAGCTTTCTTT.

The rearrangement joins TRBV5-8 to TRBJ2-7, with unresolved D. The germline V and J ends were trimmed by 7 bases and 0 bases, with 14 bases remaining between them. This CDR3 is built from 14 residues. Germline lookup yields CDR1 SGHTS and CDR2 YDEGEE. CDR3 in DNA: TGTGCCAGCGGAGCTTTGGTGAGCTCCTACGAGCAGTACTTC. Protein: CASGALVSSYEQYF.

The chain has TRBV21-1 and TRBJ2-7; the tabulated D call, TRBD1, remains unverified against the DNA. TRBV21-1 is listed as a pseudogene. This CDR3 region has 16 residues. The CDR3 sequence: CASREVDREESYEQYF. For the CDR3, the DNA is TGTGCCAGCAGGGAAGTCGACAGGGAGGAATCCTACGAGCAGTACTTC.

The V and J genes are TRBV6-5 and TRBJ2-1, with 9 bases matching TRBD2. Trimming at V came to 7 bases and at J to 13 bases, leaving 14 bases not matched to a gene. This CDR3 contains 14 residues. Germline CDR1 and CDR2: MNHEY and SVGAGI. CDR3 residues: CASTLSGSPSSQFF. The CDR3 DNA reads TGTGCCAGCACCCTTAGCGGGAGTCCTTCTTCCCAGTTCTTC.

The chain combines TRBV13 with TRBJ1-5; possibly TRBD1 for D (6 bases). V was cut by 0 bases and J by 6 bases, with 9 bases left in between. The CDR3 contains 14 residues. CDR1 PRHDT and CDR2 FYEKMQ come from the germline V gene (reference sequence). The CDR3 region is CASSLGGAIQPQHF. In DNA, the CDR3 is TGTGCCAGCAGCTTAGGGGGGGCAATTCAGCCCCAGCATTTT.

The V gene is TRBV5-5, the J gene TRBJ2-5; no clear D. The germline V gene has CDR1 SGHKS and CDR2 YYEKEE (reference sequence). The CDR3 is 16 residues long. V was pared by 0 bases and J by 1 base, with 13 bases between. For the CDR3, the DNA is TGTGCCAGCAGCTTGGCCGCTGGTCAGATCCAAGAGACCCAGTACTTC. It translates to CASSLAAGQIQETQYF.

The chain couples TRBV15 to TRBJ2-7; 12 bases align to TRBD1. With V trimmed by 9 bases and J by 5 bases, 11 bases remained unmatched. This CDR3 comprises 15 residues. Germline V lookup: CDR1 LNHNV, CDR2 YYDKDF (reference sequence). This CDR3 reads CATSLPGQGANEQYF. The CDR3, as DNA: TGTGCCACGAGCCTTCCGGGACAGGGGGCCAACGAGCAGTACTTC.

The CDR3 here is CASSLRILSSYNEQFF. For the CDR3, the DNA is TGTGCCAGCAGCTTAAGAATCCTTAGCTCCTACAATGAGCAGTTCTTC. This sequence joins TRBV11-3 and TRBJ2-1, with D unclear. The germline V gene has CDR1 SGHNT and CDR2 YENEEA. This CDR3 has 16 amino acids. Trimming cost V 2 bases and J 0 bases, with 11 bases left between them.

In its sample, this clone was seen many times. The V gene is TRBV6-5, the J gene TRBJ1-1, with a tentative D call TRBD1 (6 bases). The V and J ends lost 6 bases and 0 bases respectively, with 14 bases between them. The germline V gene encodes CDR1 MNHEY and CDR2 SVGAGI. This CDR3 region has 15 residues. The CDR3 sequence is CASRVEGGLNTEAFF. As DNA, the CDR3 is TGTGCCAGCAGAGTCGAAGGGGGACTGAACACTGAAGCTTTCTTT.

This clone was counted a single time. The chain is built from TRBV18 and TRBJ1-2; 8 positions match TRBD1. This CDR3 region has 16 residues. V shed 3 bases, J shed 4 bases, and the junction held 10 bases outside the gene matches. In germline, CDR1 is KGHSH, CDR2 LQKENI. The DNA for the CDR3 is TGTGCCAGCTCACCTACGCTCGGGGGACAGGCCTATGGCTACACCTTC. This encodes CASSPTLGGQAYGYTF.

The gene calls are TRBV7-3 and TRBJ1-1; the match to TRBD1 covers 7 bases. This CDR3 contains 13 residues. The V segment lost 5 bases and the J segment 8 bases; nucleotides outside the gene matches: 8. The germline V gene encodes CDR1 SGHTA and CDR2 FQGTGA. CDR3 loop: CASSVGTEQEAFF. CDR3 DNA sequence: TGTGCCAGCAGCGTAGGGACAGAACAAGAAGCTTTCTTT.

This chain connects TRBV4-1 to TRBJ2-3; D is ambiguous. The CDR3 is 13 residues long. CDR1 and CDR2 (germline): MGHRA, YSYEKL. V was shortened by 2 bases and J by 10 bases, with 13 bases between the two germline ends. As DNA, the CDR3 is TGCGCCAGCAGCCAATATGAGGTGGGTTCGCAGTATTTT. It codes for CASSQYEVGSQYF.

The chain employs TRBV2 and TRBJ2-7, with 7 bases identical to TRBD2. V shed 5 bases, J shed 3 bases, and the junction held 7 bases outside the gene matches. Germline V gene lookup returns CDR1 SNHLY and CDR2 FYNNEI. The CDR3 extends over 14 amino acids. The CDR3, as DNA: TGTGCCAGCAGTTCGATCGGGACTAACTACGAGCAGTACTTC. Translated, it gives CASSSIGTNYEQYF.

CDR3: CASSQGPAYSTGGNTDTQYF. CDR3 DNA: TGTGCCAGCAGCCAAGGTCCGGCTTATTCGACAGGGGGCAACACAGATACGCAGTATTTT. The chain has TRBV4-2 and TRBJ2-3, with TRBD1 matching over 10 bases. J was trimmed by 2 bases and V by 1 base; bases with no gene match: 15. This CDR3 is 20 amino acids long. CDR1 and CDR2 from the germline V gene are LGHNA and YNFKEQ.

This chain connects TRBV5-1 to TRBJ2-5, with 7 bases aligning to TRBD2. Germline V gene sequence: CDR1 SGHRS, CDR2 YFSETQ. The CDR3 extends over 15 amino acids. With 0 bases clipped from V and 3 bases from J, the junction kept 5 bases outside the gene matches. CDR3 protein: CASSLVLAVEETQYF. The CDR3 DNA is TGCGCCAGCAGCTTGGTTCTAGCGGTAGAAGAGACCCAGTACTTC.

This clone appeared once. CDR3: CASSYGTGDGYTF. In nucleotides, the CDR3 is TGTGCCAGCAGTTACGGGACAGGCGATGGCTACACCTTC. The chain recombines TRBV27 with TRBJ1-2, with 8 bases identical to TRBD1. The CDR3 totals 13 residues. V dropped 4 bases and J dropped 6; count of bases not matched to a gene: 4. Germline V CDR1 and CDR2: MNHEY, SMNVEV (reference sequence).

V and J are TRBV15 and TRBJ2-1; 9 bases are a match to TRBD2. This CDR3 spans 15 amino acids. V was pared by 3 bases and J by 8 bases, with 8 bases of the junction left unmatched. Germline V gene data show CDR1 as LNHNV and CDR2 as YYDKDF (reference sequence). The CDR3 reads CATSRNSGGYYEQFF. The CDR3 DNA follows: TGTGCCACCAGCAGGAATAGCGGGGGATATTATGAGCAGTTCTTC.

This chain connects TRBV6-1 to TRBJ1-5; TRBD1 matches at 7 bases. With V trimmed by 7 bases and J by 6 bases, 9 bases remained unmatched. CDR1 is MNHNS, CDR2 SASEGT, per germline. The CDR3 contains 14 residues. CDR3 sequence reads: CASIDRDVGQPQHF. The CDR3 DNA reads TGTGCCAGCATCGACAGGGACGTAGGTCAGCCCCAGCATTTT.

The V and J genes are TRBV27 and TRBJ2-7; a weak D match, TRBD1 (5 bases). This CDR3 contains 15 residues. V was clipped by 5 bases and J by 5 bases, with 19 bases between them. Germline assignment: CDR1 MNHEY and CDR2 SMNVEV (reference sequence). The CDR3, as DNA: TGTGCCAGCAGTCCAGACAGACCCGCTTCCAACGAGCAGTACTTC. Translating it yields CASSPDRPASNEQYF.

This clone appeared a few times. The chain recombines TRBV6-5 with TRBJ1-5; D gene unclear. The CDR3 is made up of 13 amino acids. Germline values: CDR1 MNHEY, CDR2 SVGAGI. Trimming pared 4 bases from V and 6 bases from J, leaving 10 bases between. CDR3 in DNA: TGTGCCAGCAGTTTGGAGCGTAGTCAGCCCCAGCATTTT. Residues: CASSLERSQPQHF.

As for this clone: One junction end disagrees with the germline gene, perhaps due to a read error. The rearrangement uses TRBV9 and TRBJ1-1; unclear D gene. This CDR3 has 12 amino acids. Germline V gene lookup returns CDR1 SGDLS and CDR2 YYNGEE. Written as DNA, the CDR3 is TGTGTCAGCAGCCCGGAGGACACTGAAGCTTTCTTT. This translates into CVSSPEDTEAFF. The full variable domain, in which reference TRBV9 and TRBJ1-1 provide the parts outside the CDR3, is DSGVTQTPKHLITATGQRVTLRCSPRSGDLSVYWYQQSLDQGLQFLIQYYNGEERAKGNILERFSAQQFPDLHSELNLSSLELGDSALYFCVSSPEDTEAFFGQGTRLTVV.